These 9 T cell receptor beta chains share one sample of origin, sequenced in a study of Ad26.COV2.S vaccination and SARS-CoV-2 variants. TCRdb's table, derived via immunoSEQ multiplex PCR, lists solely in-frame clones and lacks some. In the table there are fewer than 600,000 clones, roughly nine tenths of which are singletons. The sample's treatment: 15 to 20 received Ad26.COV2.S at low or high dose, single or two shots; 5 received placebo; per-sample allocation not given. The samples were gathered on day 63 after the first injection of vaccine or placebo. This specimen was peripheral blood, taken in a trial of Ad26.COV2.S vaccine versus placebo. The receptors derive from a person between 18 and 65 years old who received the Ad26.COV2.S COVID-19 vaccine or a placebo.

CDR3: CAISMGRDEKLFF. Here the CDR3 DNA reads TGTGCCATCAGTATGGGCAGGGATGAAAAACTGTTTTTT. This chain uses TRBV10-3 with TRBJ1-4; D perhaps matches TRBD1 (5 bases). The V end was cut by 5 bases, the J end by 6 bases, with 10 bases between. CDR1 ENHRY and CDR2 SYGVKD come from the germline V gene. This CDR3 region has 13 residues.

The chain has TRBV27 and TRBJ1-1; 7 bases are shared with TRBD1. From germline, CDR1 is MNHEY and CDR2 SMNVEV (reference sequence). The V gene end was trimmed by 4 bases and the J gene end by 4 bases; junction bases not matched to a gene: 12. The CDR3 extends over 16 amino acids. The CDR3 nucleotides read TGTGCCAGCAGTTCACGACAGGGCGGGCTCCGCACTGAAGCTTTCTTT. This gives the protein CASSSRQGGLRTEAFF.

The chain couples TRBV7-2 to TRBJ1-6; no definite D call. The CDR3 length is 15 residues. Trimming left V 2 bases short and J 7 bases short, with 12 bases between. Germline V gene data show CDR1 as SGHTA and CDR2 as FQGNSA. The DNA of the CDR3 is TGTGCCAGCAGCTTATTCCCCAGGCCGAATTCACCCCTCCACTTT. It is translated as CASSLFPRPNSPLHF.

The V and J genes are TRBV12-3 or TRBV12-4 and TRBJ2-2; D is perhaps TRBD1 (5 bases). Trimming removed 5 bases from V and 7 bases from J, with 8 bases in between. This CDR3 has 12 residues. CDR3 bases: TGTGCCAGCAGTCAGGGTTTCGGGGAGCTGTTTTTT. It yields the protein CASSQGFGELFF.

This sequence joins TRBV19 and TRBJ2-7; D unclear. The CDR3 extends over 12 amino acids. V shed 4 bases and J shed 3 bases, with 7 bases lying between them. Germline CDR1 LNHDA, CDR2 SQIVND (reference sequence). The DNA of the CDR3 is TGTGCCAGTAGTAACAACCGCTACGAGCAGTACTTC. Encoded protein: CASSNNRYEQYF.

This chain connects TRBV7-3 to TRBJ1-1; 7 nucleotides line up with TRBD1. V lost 5 bases and J lost 4; bases outside the gene matches: 7. CDR3 length equals 14 residues. Germline CDR1 is SGHTA and CDR2 is FQGTGA. The CDR3 DNA sequence: TGTGCCAGCAGCCGAACAGGGGAGGTCACTGAAGCTTTCTTT. Its translation is CASSRTGEVTEAFF.

The V and J genes are TRBV7-3 and TRBJ2-3, with D unresolved. CDR1 and CDR2 (germline): SGHTA, FQGTGA. This CDR3 is 14 amino acids long. Trimming pared 2 bases from V and 0 bases from J, leaving 6 bases between. In DNA, the CDR3 is TGTGCCAGCAGCTTAGGTACTAGCACAGATACGCAGTATTTT. It codes for CASSLGTSTDTQYF.

V and J are TRBV11-2 and TRBJ1-2; the D is unclear. V was clipped by 1 base and J by 8 bases, with 8 bases between them. Germline lookup yields CDR1 SGHAT and CDR2 FQNNGV. This CDR3 region has 12 residues. DNA for the CDR3: TGTGCCAGCAGCTTAGGTGGAATAGGCTACACCTTC. It encodes CASSLGGIGYTF.

The CDR3 here is CASSLRESNVLTF. The CDR3 bases are TGTGCCAGCAGCTTAAGGGAATCCAACGTCCTGACTTTC. J is TRBJ2-6 and V is TRBV5-4, with no clear D. The CDR3 length is 13 residues. Germline CDR1 and CDR2: SGHNT and YYREEE (reference sequence). Trimming removed 2 bases from V and 8 bases from J, with 8 bases in between.